Listed below are T cell receptor beta chains from one sample, sequenced in a study of CD8 T cells in Susac syndrome. TCRdb processed the immunoSEQ multiplex PCR reads anew with MiXCR; each CDR3 protein has one entry. This table has some 120,000 distinct CDR3 sequences, over 85% appearing once. Input material: CD8+ T cells from PBMCs. The receptors stem from a human donor with multiple sclerosis. CDR3s leave out the opening cysteine and the closing phenylalanine or tryptophan. D genes are given only for firm matches. Size is omitted from some rows. Given values are once, few, many or a class for expanded clones.

>TRBJ2-7|NA|TRBV4-1|13|TRBD1
ASSPGTATTYEQY
>TRBJ2-7|NA|TRBV27|12|TRBD2
ASSGTSGVVGQY
>TRBJ2-1|NA|TRBV3-1|9|NA
ASSQDQAQF
>TRBJ2-7|NA|TRBV12-3/TRBV12-4|11|NA
ASSLGVTYEQY
>TRBJ2-1|few|TRBV12-3/TRBV12-4|11|TRBD2
ASSLGGGNEQF
>TRBJ1-2|NA|TRBV29-1|11|NA
SVGGGANYGYT
>TRBJ2-5|NA|TRBV3-1|13|NA
ASSQDRASLETQY
>TRBJ1-2|NA|TRBV12-3/TRBV12-4|12|NA
ASSLLGPENGYT
>TRBJ2-4|NA|TRBV2|14|TRBD2
ASRGLEPLAKNIQY
>TRBJ2-1|once|TRBV19|11|NA
ASSMGPGNEQF
>TRBJ2-1|NA|TRBV5-5|16|NA
ASSLNYRRSLEHNEQF
>TRBJ2-7|once|TRBV7-9|10|NA
ASSDGTYEQY
>TRBJ1-1|once|TRBV27|12|NA
ASSITWATPEGF
>TRBJ1-2|NA|TRBV25-1|14|TRBD1
ASSESSRGGDFVYT
>TRBJ1-1|NA|TRBV5-1|10|NA
ASSLTSTEAF
>TRBJ2-3|NA|TRBV12-3/TRBV12-4|11|NA
ASRPVGTDTQY
>TRBJ1-1|few|TRBV5-1|9|NA
ASKGNTEAF
>TRBJ2-1|NA|TRBV4-1|10|NA
ASSLGGYEQF
>TRBJ2-1|NA|TRBV27|11|NA
ASSIDNNNEQF
>TRBJ2-1|NA|TRBV12-3/TRBV12-4|13|NA
ASSSSDTPYNEQF